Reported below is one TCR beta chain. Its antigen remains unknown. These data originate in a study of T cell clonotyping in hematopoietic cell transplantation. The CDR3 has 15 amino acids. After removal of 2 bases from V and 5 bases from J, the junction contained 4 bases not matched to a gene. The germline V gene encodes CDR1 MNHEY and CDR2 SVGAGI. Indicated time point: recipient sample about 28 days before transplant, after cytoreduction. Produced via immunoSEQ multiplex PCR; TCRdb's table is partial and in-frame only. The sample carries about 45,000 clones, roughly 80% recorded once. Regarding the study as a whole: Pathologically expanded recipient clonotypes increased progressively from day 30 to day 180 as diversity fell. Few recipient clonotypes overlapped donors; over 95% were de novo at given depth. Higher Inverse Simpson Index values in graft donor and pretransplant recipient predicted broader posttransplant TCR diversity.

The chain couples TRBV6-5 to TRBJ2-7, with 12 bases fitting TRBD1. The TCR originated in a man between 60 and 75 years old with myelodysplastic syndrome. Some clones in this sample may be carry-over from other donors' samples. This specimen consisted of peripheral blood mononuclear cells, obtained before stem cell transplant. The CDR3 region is CASSYPGTGGDEQYF. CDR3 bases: TGTGCCAGCAGTTACCCCGGGACAGGGGGCGACGAGCAGTACTTC.